The 13 T cell receptor beta chains in this list originate from one sample, sequenced in a study of cytomegalovirus exposure and HLA in healthy donors. The PCR used 60 Vbeta and 13 Jbeta primers. The data were produced by immunoSEQ multiplex PCR, yet TCRdb's version contains in-frame clones alone and is incomplete. The sample shows 150,000 to 200,000 clones, 60% to 85% of them seen only once. The sample comprised PBMCs. Receptors were obtained from a girl aged 5 to 17 in good health and CMV-seropositive.

This clone has only a few counts. The chain combines TRBV7-9 with TRBJ2-7; 7 nucleotides agree with TRBD1. With V trimmed by 0 bases and J by 6 bases, 2 bases remained unmatched. The CDR3 spans 13 residues. Looked up from germline, CDR1 is SEHNR and CDR2 is FQNEAQ (reference sequence). This CDR3 is CASSLARQGEQYF. Here the CDR3 DNA reads TGTGCCAGCAGCTTAGCACGACAGGGCGAGCAGTACTTC. Looking up the rest from reference TRBV7-9 and TRBJ2-7 gives the full variable domain: DTGVSQNPRHKITKRGQNVTFRCDPISEHNRLYWYRQTLGQGPEFLTYFQNEAQLEKSRLLSDRFSAERPKGSFSTLEIQRTEQGDSAMYLCASSLARQGEQYFGPGTRLTVT.

This chain uses TRBV10-3 with TRBJ2-3, with D perhaps matching TRBD2 (7 bases). There are 16 residues in the CDR3. Trimming cost V 7 bases and J 4 bases, with 21 bases left between them. The germline V gene encodes CDR1 ENHRY and CDR2 SYGVKD. Here the CDR3 reads CAINRDGGGGSDTQYF. CDR3 nucleotide sequence: TGTGCCATCAACAGGGACGGCGGGGGAGGGTCAGATACGCAGTATTTT.

The chain employs TRBV19 and TRBJ1-5; D possibly corresponds to TRBD1 (5 bases). V lost 8 bases and J 5 bases, leaving 19 bases between the germline ends. The CDR3 sequence is 15 residues long. Germline assignment: CDR1 LNHDA and CDR2 SQIVND (reference sequence). The chain's CDR3 is CASLRGGLNDQPQHF. In DNA form, the CDR3 reads TGTGCCAGTTTGAGGGGAGGGCTTAACGATCAGCCCCAGCATTTT. The variable domain in full, with the rest retrieved from reference TRBV19 and TRBJ1-5, is DGGITQSPKYLFRKEGQNVTLSCEQNLNHDAMYWYRQDPGQGLRLIYYSQIVNDFQKGDIAEGYSVSREKKESFPLTVTSAQKNPTAFYLCASLRGGLNDQPQHFGDGTRLSIL.

The chain combines TRBV6-1 with TRBJ2-2, with TRBD2 identical over 8 bases. The germline gives CDR1 MNHNS, CDR2 SASEGT. This CDR3 is 16 amino acids long. Trimming at V came to 2 bases and at J to 2 bases, leaving 4 bases not matched to a gene. CDR3 protein: CASSEYGGVNTGELFF. The CDR3 DNA reads TGTGCCAGCAGTGAATACGGGGGGGTTAACACCGGGGAGCTGTTTTTT.

A single count supports this clone. CDR3 residues: CASKELAGGNYEQYF. In DNA, the CDR3 is TGTGCCAGTAAAGAACTAGCGGGGGGCAACTACGAGCAGTACTTC. The chain links TRBV5-4 to TRBJ2-7, with TRBD2 identical over 12 bases. CDR3 length equals 15 residues. With V trimmed by 8 bases and J by 3 bases, 9 bases remained unmatched. The germline CDR1 and CDR2 sequences are SGHNT and YYREEE (reference sequence).

The chain combines TRBV18 with TRBJ1-2, with 9 bases fitting TRBD1. This CDR3 comprises 13 residues. J lost 7 bases, V lost 5 bases, and 5 bases had no gene match. Germline CDR1 reads KGHSH; CDR2 reads LQKENI. For the CDR3, the DNA is TGTGCCAGCTCATCACAGGGGGCGAGTGGCTACACCTTC. Translating it yields CASSSQGASGYTF.

The chain links TRBV5-6 to TRBJ1-3; a possible D gene is TRBD1 (5 bases). Germline CDR1 and CDR2: SGHDT and YYEEEE. The CDR3 is 15 amino acids. V lost 1 base and J 4 bases, leaving 12 bases between the germline ends. The CDR3 loop is CASSLTRVPGNTIYF. CDR3 coding DNA: TGTGCCAGCAGCTTGACCAGGGTTCCCGGAAACACCATATATTTT.

The chain employs TRBV5-4 and TRBJ2-1, with 11 bases matching TRBD2. The CDR3 contains 15 residues. The V gene end was trimmed by 4 bases and the J gene end by 5 bases; junction bases not matched to a gene: 5. CDR1 is SGHNT, CDR2 YYREEE, per germline (reference sequence). The CDR3 sequence is CASSGTSGGNNEQFF. The CDR3, as DNA: TGTGCCAGCAGCGGTACTAGCGGGGGAAACAATGAGCAGTTCTTC. Drawing the rest from reference TRBV5-4 and TRBJ2-1, the complete variable domain is ETGVTQSPTHLIKTRGQQVTLRCSSQSGHNTVSWYQQALGQGPQFIFQYYREEENGRGNFPPRFSGLQFPNYSSELNVNALELDDSALYLCASSGTSGGNNEQFFGPGTRLTVL.

In DNA form, the CDR3 reads TGTGCCAGCAGCCGAACAGGGGGCACAGATACGCAGTATTTT. The encoded protein is CASSRTGGTDTQYF. The chain recombines TRBV7-9 with TRBJ2-3, with 7 bases aligning to TRBD1. Germline values: CDR1 SEHNR, CDR2 FQNEAQ (reference sequence). The CDR3 has 14 residues. V trimming: 5 bases; J trimming: 1 base; junction bases outside the gene matches: 3.

The CDR3 protein is CASSLGLQGRDNEQFF. The CDR3 bases are TGCGCCAGCAGCTTGGGTCTCCAGGGGCGGGACAATGAGCAGTTCTTC. This chain connects TRBV5-1 to TRBJ2-1, with D possibly TRBD1 on 6 matching bases. The V and J ends lost 0 bases and 5 bases respectively, with 15 bases between them. This CDR3 spans 16 amino acids. Germline V gene data show CDR1 as SGHRS and CDR2 as YFSETQ.

The chain joins TRBV5-1 to TRBJ2-2; 9 bases match TRBD2. The ends lost 4 bases at V and 5 bases at J; junction bases unmatched: 9. Looked up from germline, CDR1 is SGHRS and CDR2 is YFSETQ. The CDR3 contains 16 residues. Here the CDR3 DNA reads TGCGCCAGCAGCCCTTATAGCGGGGGAGCTACCGGGGAGCTGTTTTTT. Translating gives CASSPYSGGATGELFF. Looking up the rest from reference TRBV5-1 and TRBJ2-2 gives the full variable domain: KAGVTQTPRYLIKTRGQQVTLSCSPISGHRSVSWYQQTPGQGLQFLFEYFSETQRNKGNFPGRFSGRQFSNSRSEMNVSTLELGDSALYLCASSPYSGGATGELFFGEGSRLTVL.

The gene calls are TRBV6-1 and TRBJ2-5, with 11 bases lining up with TRBD2. With 5 bases clipped from V and 5 bases from J, the junction kept 7 bases outside the gene matches. The CDR3 is 15 residues long. The V gene's germline CDR1 is MNHNS and CDR2 SASEGT. CDR3 sequence (DNA): TGTGCCAGCAGTACGGTAGCGGGGGGGCTTGAGACCCAGTACTTC. It translates to CASSTVAGGLETQYF.

CDR3 bases: TGTGCCAGCAGCTCCGGGACAAGGAGCTCCTACGAGCAGTACTTC. Translated, it gives CASSSGTRSSYEQYF. The chain joins TRBV7-2 to TRBJ2-7, with a weak D call TRBD1 (6 bases). The CDR3 is 15 residues long. Germline CDR1 reads SGHTA; CDR2 reads FQGNSA. V dropped 4 bases and J dropped 0 bases, with 13 bases sitting between them. The complete variable domain, with remaining parts taken from reference TRBV7-2 and TRBJ2-7, reads GAGVSQSPSNKVTEKGKDVELRCDPISGHTALYWYRQSLGQGLEFLIYFQGNSAPDKSGLPSDRFSAERTGGSVSTLTIQRTQQEDSAVYLCASSSGTRSSYEQYFGPGTRLTVT.